A selection of T cell receptor beta chains follows, all from one sample in a study of shared clonotypes between healthy human individuals. Here immunoSEQ multiplex PCR was the method, and the copy in TCRdb shows in-frame clones only, minus some. The sample includes about 2.4 million clones, 93% of them seen just once. Sequenced material: naive CD4+ T cells from PBMCs. Every receptor here comes from a man in his late teens or twenties in good health. Some clones in this sample may be carry-over from other donors' samples. CDR3s include the opening cysteine and the closing phenylalanine or tryptophan. Fields, in order: clone size, CDR3 length, D gene, J gene, V gene, CDR3 protein, CDR3 DNA. D genes are given only for firm matches. Not all rows give a size; the values are once, few, many and, for expanded clones, a class.

clone_size: NA; cdr3_length: 13; d_call: NA; j_call: TRBJ1-1; v_call: TRBV6-1; cdr3_aa: CASEEAVNTEAFF; cdr3_nt: TGTGCCAGCGAGGAGGCAGTGAACACTGAAGCTTTCTTT
clone_size: NA; cdr3_length: 16; d_call: TRBD2; j_call: TRBJ2-4; v_call: TRBV19; cdr3_aa: CASSIQPSTSGNIQYF; cdr3_nt: TGTGCCAGTAGTATCCAACCTTCGACTAGCGGGAACATTCAGTACTTC
clone_size: NA; cdr3_length: 13; d_call: TRBD1; j_call: TRBJ2-1; v_call: TRBV7-3; cdr3_aa: CASSPGQFHEQFF; cdr3_nt: TGTGCCAGCAGCCCGGGACAGTTCCATGAGCAGTTCTTC
clone_size: NA; cdr3_length: 13; d_call: NA; j_call: TRBJ1-5; v_call: TRBV11-2; cdr3_aa: CASSSDGGGPQHF; cdr3_nt: TGTGCCAGCAGCTCGGACGGCGGGGGGCCCCAGCATTTT
clone_size: NA; cdr3_length: 17; d_call: NA; j_call: TRBJ2-7; v_call: TRBV11-2; cdr3_aa: CASSLVDIPRSSYEQYF; cdr3_nt: TGTGCCAGCAGCTTAGTCGACATCCCTAGGAGCTCCTACGAGCAGTACTTC
clone_size: NA; cdr3_length: 12; d_call: NA; j_call: TRBJ2-7; v_call: TRBV29-1; cdr3_aa: CSAVRGTSEQYF; cdr3_nt: TGCAGCGCGGTTAGGGGTACGAGCGAGCAGTACTTC
clone_size: NA; cdr3_length: 13; d_call: TRBD1; j_call: TRBJ2-7; v_call: TRBV7-2; cdr3_aa: CASARQGPYEQYF; cdr3_nt: TGTGCCAGCGCACGACAGGGTCCCTACGAGCAGTACTTC
clone_size: NA; cdr3_length: 14; d_call: NA; j_call: TRBJ2-3; v_call: TRBV9; cdr3_aa: CASSIGRSTDTQYF; cdr3_nt: TGTGCCAGCAGCATCGGTAGGAGCACAGATACGCAGTATTTT
clone_size: NA; cdr3_length: 16; d_call: NA; j_call: TRBJ1-3; v_call: TRBV5-1; cdr3_aa: CASSLAGGFYGNTIYF; cdr3_nt: TGCGCCAGCAGCTTGGCAGGAGGCTTCTACGGAAACACCATATATTTT
clone_size: NA; cdr3_length: 15; d_call: NA; j_call: TRBJ2-7; v_call: TRBV7-3; cdr3_aa: CASSPPPGASYEQYF; cdr3_nt: TGTGCCAGCAGTCCACCTCCGGGAGCCTCCTACGAGCAGTACTTC
clone_size: NA; cdr3_length: 14; d_call: NA; j_call: TRBJ1-1; v_call: TRBV2; cdr3_aa: CANTGQAMNTEAFF; cdr3_nt: TGTGCGAATACCGGCCAAGCCATGAACACTGAAGCTTTCTTT
clone_size: NA; cdr3_length: 15; d_call: TRBD2; j_call: TRBJ2-7; v_call: TRBV5-4; cdr3_aa: CASSLGTSGFYEQYF; cdr3_nt: TGTGCCAGCAGCTTGGGGACTAGCGGCTTCTACGAGCAGTACTTC
clone_size: NA; cdr3_length: 16; d_call: NA; j_call: TRBJ1-2; v_call: TRBV7-2; cdr3_aa: CASSLIRYPSSGGYTF; cdr3_nt: TGTGCCAGCAGCTTAATCCGTTACCCTTCATCGGGGGGCTACACCTTC
clone_size: NA; cdr3_length: 13; d_call: NA; j_call: TRBJ1-2; v_call: TRBV18; cdr3_aa: CASSPPNGYGYTF; cdr3_nt: TGTGCCAGCTCACCACCGAACGGATATGGCTACACCTTC
clone_size: NA; cdr3_length: 15; d_call: NA; j_call: TRBJ2-3; v_call: TRBV6-1; cdr3_aa: CASSERRDPSDTQYF; cdr3_nt: TGTGCCAGCAGTGAGCGCCGGGACCCGTCAGATACGCAGTATTTT
clone_size: NA; cdr3_length: 12; d_call: NA; j_call: TRBJ2-7; v_call: TRBV18; cdr3_aa: CASSPAGYEQYF; cdr3_nt: TGTGCCAGCTCACCAGCAGGATACGAGCAGTACTTC
clone_size: NA; cdr3_length: 14; d_call: NA; j_call: TRBJ1-1; v_call: TRBV5-1; cdr3_aa: CASGRGGDSTEAFF; cdr3_nt: TGCGCCAGCGGCCGGGGAGGGGACTCCACTGAAGCTTTCTTT
clone_size: once; cdr3_length: 13; d_call: NA; j_call: TRBJ2-7; v_call: TRBV29-1; cdr3_aa: CSVEDRTDYEQYF; cdr3_nt: TGCAGCGTTGAAGATCGGACGGACTACGAGCAGTACTTC
clone_size: NA; cdr3_length: 14; d_call: TRBD1; j_call: TRBJ2-5; v_call: TRBV5-1; cdr3_aa: CASGRQGTQETQYF; cdr3_nt: TGCGCCAGCGGAAGACAGGGGACCCAAGAGACCCAGTACTTC
clone_size: NA; cdr3_length: 16; d_call: TRBD2; j_call: TRBJ2-5; v_call: TRBV6-6; cdr3_aa: CASSSDGLAEGRGQYF; cdr3_nt: TGTGCCAGCAGTTCCGACGGACTAGCGGAGGGTCGGGGCCAGTACTTC
clone_size: NA; cdr3_length: 15; d_call: NA; j_call: TRBJ2-5; v_call: TRBV18; cdr3_aa: CASSPPPLVEETQYF; cdr3_nt: TGTGCCAGCTCACCACCCCCGCTAGTCGAAGAGACCCAGTACTTC
clone_size: few; cdr3_length: 11; d_call: NA; j_call: TRBJ2-7; v_call: TRBV19; cdr3_aa: CATRDRREQYF; cdr3_nt: TGTGCCACCAGGGACCGTCGCGAGCAGTACTTC
clone_size: NA; cdr3_length: 15; d_call: NA; j_call: TRBJ2-2; v_call: TRBV5-1; cdr3_aa: CATSYDPANTGELFF; cdr3_nt: TGCGCCACCTCGTACGACCCTGCGAACACCGGGGAGCTGTTTTTT
clone_size: NA; cdr3_length: 15; d_call: NA; j_call: TRBJ2-2; v_call: TRBV28; cdr3_aa: CASTTLGANTGELFF; cdr3_nt: TGTGCCAGCACCACCCTGGGGGCTAACACCGGGGAGCTGTTTTTT
clone_size: NA; cdr3_length: 16; d_call: NA; j_call: TRBJ2-7; v_call: TRBV11-2; cdr3_aa: CASSLLFGGRSYEQYF; cdr3_nt: TGTGCCAGCAGCTTACTGTTTGGTGGAAGGTCCTACGAGCAGTACTTC
clone_size: NA; cdr3_length: 13; d_call: NA; j_call: TRBJ1-5; v_call: TRBV4-1; cdr3_aa: CASSQVYNQPQHF; cdr3_nt: TGCGCCAGCAGCCAAGTCTACAACCAGCCCCAGCATTTT
clone_size: NA; cdr3_length: 12; d_call: NA; j_call: TRBJ2-2; v_call: TRBV6-1; cdr3_aa: CASTKEGGELFF; cdr3_nt: TGTGCCAGCACCAAGGAGGGCGGGGAGCTGTTTTTT
clone_size: NA; cdr3_length: 16; d_call: NA; j_call: TRBJ1-2; v_call: TRBV6-6; cdr3_aa: CASSYSSGMTDYGYTF; cdr3_nt: TGTGCCAGCAGTTACTCGTCGGGTATGACGGACTATGGCTACACCTTC
clone_size: NA; cdr3_length: 15; d_call: TRBD1; j_call: TRBJ2-7; v_call: TRBV7-3; cdr3_aa: CASSLGDRGAYEQYF; cdr3_nt: TGTGCCAGCAGCTTAGGGGACAGGGGGGCCTACGAGCAGTACTTC
clone_size: NA; cdr3_length: 13; d_call: NA; j_call: TRBJ2-7; v_call: TRBV19; cdr3_aa: CASSRGISYEQYF; cdr3_nt: TGTGCCAGTAGTAGGGGGATCTCCTACGAGCAGTACTTC
clone_size: NA; cdr3_length: 15; d_call: NA; j_call: TRBJ1-3; v_call: TRBV28; cdr3_aa: CASSPTAGSGNTIYF; cdr3_nt: TGTGCCAGCAGTCCAACCGCGGGGTCAGGAAACACCATATATTTT
clone_size: NA; cdr3_length: 14; d_call: NA; j_call: TRBJ2-5; v_call: TRBV19; cdr3_aa: CASSRAGGSETQYF; cdr3_nt: TGTGCCAGTAGTAGGGCAGGAGGCAGCGAGACCCAGTACTTC
clone_size: NA; cdr3_length: 15; d_call: NA; j_call: TRBJ2-2; v_call: TRBV2; cdr3_aa: CASRVDRLATGELFF; cdr3_nt: TGTGCCAGCAGAGTAGACAGGCTCGCGACCGGGGAGCTGTTTTTT
clone_size: NA; cdr3_length: 15; d_call: NA; j_call: TRBJ2-6; v_call: TRBV6-5; cdr3_aa: CASSYGGTGANVLTF; cdr3_nt: TGTGCCAGCAGTTACGGGGGGACTGGGGCCAACGTCCTGACTTTC
clone_size: NA; cdr3_length: 15; d_call: NA; j_call: TRBJ1-6; v_call: TRBV5-4; cdr3_aa: CASTASGGDNSPLHF; cdr3_nt: TGTGCCAGCACGGCTTCCGGGGGGGATAATTCACCCCTCCACTTT
clone_size: few; cdr3_length: 15; d_call: NA; j_call: TRBJ1-5; v_call: TRBV15; cdr3_aa: CATSTPDGRNQPQHF; cdr3_nt: TGTGCCACCAGCACGCCGGACGGTCGCAATCAGCCCCAGCATTTT
clone_size: NA; cdr3_length: 15; d_call: TRBD1; j_call: TRBJ1-2; v_call: TRBV25-1; cdr3_aa: CASSDPTGGIAGYTF; cdr3_nt: TGTGCCAGCAGTGACCCGACAGGGGGGATCGCTGGCTACACCTTC
clone_size: NA; cdr3_length: 17; d_call: TRBD2; j_call: TRBJ2-5; v_call: TRBV7-9; cdr3_aa: CASSLERGLGPRGTQYF; cdr3_nt: TGTGCCAGCAGCTTAGAGAGGGGACTAGGTCCAAGAGGGACCCAGTACTTC
clone_size: once; cdr3_length: 16; d_call: TRBD1; j_call: TRBJ2-7; v_call: TRBV4-1; cdr3_aa: CASSQVRRDRVYEQYF; cdr3_nt: TGCGCCAGCAGCCAAGTACGACGGGACAGGGTCTACGAGCAGTACTTC
clone_size: NA; cdr3_length: 15; d_call: NA; j_call: TRBJ2-1; v_call: TRBV4-1; cdr3_aa: CASSQEDRAPNEQFF; cdr3_nt: TGCGCCAGCAGCCAAGAGGATAGGGCACCCAATGAGCAGTTCTTC